These 19 T cell receptor beta chains were all obtained from the same sample, sequenced in a study of radiation and T cells in renal cell carcinoma. The table came from immunoSEQ multiplex PCR; TCRdb's copy has only in-frame clones and leaves some out. The sample contains roughly 78,000 clones, 82% of which appear only once. Stated time point: blood 2 weeks post-SBRT. Treatment meaning: 15 Gy SBRT to primary tumor, nephrectomy 4 weeks later. The sequences come from blood, collected from a patient whose treatment included radiotherapy and nephrectomy. All receptors derive from a man between 60 and 70 years old with renal cell carcinoma.

This clone was picked up one time. This chain connects TRBV4-2 to TRBJ2-7; D gene uncertain. Germline V gives CDR1 LGHNA, CDR2 YNFKEQ. This CDR3 is 14 amino acids long. The V end lost 4 bases, the J end lost 3 bases, and 13 bases lay between the germline ends. CDR3 amino acids: CASSPSELSYEQYF. In DNA, the CDR3 is TGTGCCAGCAGCCCATCGGAGTTGAGCTACGAGCAGTACTTC.

This clone was found a few times. This chain joins TRBV30 and TRBJ2-7; TRBD2 matches at 14 bases. Germline loops: CDR1 GTSNPN, CDR2 SVGIG (reference sequence). The trim removed 1 base at V and 6 bases at J, leaving 5 bases unmatched. CDR3 size: 15 residues. The CDR3 is CAWSEGLAGVGEQYF. The CDR3 nucleotides are TGTGCCTGGAGTGAGGGACTAGCGGGAGTCGGCGAGCAGTACTTC. The full variable domain, in which reference TRBV30 and TRBJ2-7 provide the parts outside the CDR3, is SQTIHQWPATLVQPVGSPLSLECTVEGTSNPNLYWYRQAAGRGLQLLFYSVGIGQISSEVPQNLSASRPQDRQFILSSKKLLLSDSGFYLCAWSEGLAGVGEQYFGPGTRLTVT.

The V gene is TRBV7-8, the J gene TRBJ2-5, with 12 bases matching TRBD2. Germline trimming cut 7 bases from V and 7 bases from J; bases unmatched to any gene: 10. Germline V gene data show CDR1 as SGHVS and CDR2 as FQNEAQ. The CDR3 runs 15 residues. In DNA form, the CDR3 reads TGTGCCAGCACCCCGGGCCTAGCGGGAGGGGGGACCCAGTACTTC. This gives the protein CASTPGLAGGGTQYF.

The V and J genes are TRBV28 and TRBJ2-5; D not certain. CDR1 is MDHEN, CDR2 SYDVKM, per germline. This CDR3 region has 13 residues. The V end was cut by 5 bases, the J end by 2 bases, with 9 bases between. The CDR3 region has the DNA TGTGCCAGCAGTCGGCAGGAGCAAGAGACCCAGTACTTC. Its translation is CASSRQEQETQYF.

The chain employs TRBV11-1 and TRBJ2-2; 13 bases fit TRBD2. The V and J ends lost 5 bases and 5 bases, in that order; junction bases with no gene match: 5. The CDR3 runs 16 residues. Germline loops: CDR1 SGHAT, CDR2 FQDESV (reference sequence). CDR3 amino acids: CASSLRLAGGTGELFF. DNA of the CDR3: TGTGCCAGCAGCCTACGACTAGCGGGAGGAACCGGGGAGCTGTTTTTT. Looking up the rest from reference TRBV11-1 and TRBJ2-2 gives the full variable domain: EAEVAQSPRYKITEKSQAVAFWCDPISGHATLYWYRQILGQGPELLVQFQDESVVDDSQLPKDRFSAERLKGVDSTLKIQPAELGDSAMYLCASSLRLAGGTGELFFGEGSRLTVL.

The genes are TRBV19 and TRBJ1-5; D perhaps matches TRBD1 (6 bases). The V end was cut by 5 bases, the J end by 6 bases, with 14 bases between. CDR3 length: 14 amino acids. Per germline, CDR1 LNHDA and CDR2 SQIVND (reference sequence). The CDR3 coding sequence is TGTGCCAGTAGTTTATCAGGGGTTGTTCAGCCCCAGCATTTT. Its protein product is CASSLSGVVQPQHF.

This rearrangement joins TRBV28 to TRBJ1-1, with 8 positions matching TRBD1. CDR3 length: 15 amino acids. Germline V gene lookup returns CDR1 MDHEN and CDR2 SYDVKM. The J segment lost 3 bases and the V segment lost 0 bases, leaving 3 bases of the junction unmatched. Here the CDR3 reads CASSLWGRGHTEAFF. CDR3 DNA sequence: TGTGCCAGCAGTTTATGGGGCAGGGGGCACACTGAAGCTTTCTTT.

This rearrangement joins TRBV7-2 to TRBJ2-1, with D unresolved. This CDR3 spans 12 amino acids. Trimming removed 1 base at V and 5 bases at J, with 3 bases between. Germline V gives CDR1 SGHTA, CDR2 FQGNSA. CDR3 in amino acids: CASSLVNNEQFF. In nucleotides, the CDR3 is TGTGCCAGCAGCTTAGTTAACAATGAGCAGTTCTTC.

This clone was recorded only once. V usage is TRBV5-1 and J usage is TRBJ2-3; tentative D call: TRBD2 (5 bases). V gave up 1 base and J gave up 5 bases, with 8 bases separating them. CDR1 and CDR2 (germline): SGHRS, YFSETQ. The CDR3 spans 13 residues. The CDR3 sequence is CASSLQGLDTQYF. DNA of the CDR3: TGCGCCAGCAGCTTGCAAGGACTAGATACGCAGTATTTT.

This clone was seen only once. The V gene is TRBV29-1, the J gene TRBJ2-5, with TRBD2 matching over 10 bases. CDR1 and CDR2 from the germline V gene are SQVTM and ANQGSEA. The CDR3 spans 14 residues. V lost 3 bases, J lost 4 bases, and 5 bases stayed unmatched. The chain's CDR3 is CSVDLAGVGETQYF. DNA of the CDR3: TGCAGCGTTGACCTAGCGGGAGTCGGAGAGACCCAGTACTTC.

The rearrangement uses TRBV10-1 and TRBJ2-7; 9 bases line up with TRBD2. In germline, CDR1 is WNHNN, CDR2 SYGVQD (reference sequence). V was pared by 5 bases and J by 6 bases, with 8 bases of the junction left unmatched. The CDR3 has 14 residues. Written as DNA, the CDR3 is TGCGCCAGCAGTCGGTCAGCGGGAGGAGCCGAGCAGTACTTC. It yields the protein CASSRSAGGAEQYF.

The chain uses TRBV23-1 and TRBJ2-1, with D maybe TRBD2 (7 bases). TRBV23-1 is an ORF, with its function uncertain. The germline V and J ends were trimmed by 11 bases and 9 bases, with 26 bases remaining between them. This CDR3 has 15 amino acids. CDR3 sequence (DNA): TGCGCCGGAGGGGGACGAACGGGAGGAATGAGTGAGCAGTTCTTC. Translated, it gives CAGGGRTGGMSEQFF.

V usage is TRBV5-6 and J usage is TRBJ2-7, with D unclear. The CDR3 has 14 amino acids. V was trimmed by 4 bases and J by 3 bases, leaving 14 bases between them. The germline CDR1 and CDR2 sequences are SGHDT and YYEEEE. CDR3 amino acids: CASSPLRIGYEQYF. In DNA, the CDR3 is TGTGCCAGCAGCCCCCTTCGGATAGGCTACGAGCAGTACTTC.

This clone was found many times. The gene calls are TRBV27 and TRBJ2-7; D possibly corresponds to TRBD2 (6 bases). This CDR3 spans 15 amino acids. CDR1 MNHEY and CDR2 SMNVEV come from the germline V gene (reference sequence). Between the trimmed V and J ends, which lost 0 bases and 6 bases, there was a span of 15 bases. As DNA, the CDR3 is TGTGCCAGCAGTTTATCGGAGGGAGTAGTCGGCGAGCAGTACTTC. Encoded protein: CASSLSEGVVGEQYF.

The rearrangement links TRBV5-1 to TRBJ1-2; maybe TRBD1 (6 bases). The V end lost 0 bases, the J end lost 1 base, and 10 bases lay between the germline ends. This CDR3 region has 15 residues. Germline CDR1 reads SGHRS; CDR2 reads YFSETQ. The CDR3 here is CASSLGTADNYGYTF. The CDR3 DNA is TGCGCCAGCAGCTTGGGGACAGCTGATAACTATGGCTACACCTTC.

This chain joins TRBV7-8 and TRBJ2-2; D is tentatively TRBD1 or TRBD2 (6 bases each). Germline CDR1 reads SGHVS; CDR2 reads FQNEAQ. The CDR3 runs to 15 residues. Trimming removed 1 base at V and 4 bases at J, with 10 bases between. DNA for the CDR3: TGTGCCAGCAGCTTAGTCTCGGGGGCCACCGGGGAGCTGTTTTTT. It codes for CASSLVSGATGELFF.

This chain connects TRBV5-4 to TRBJ2-1, with D tentatively TRBD2 (5 bases). The CDR3 has 15 amino acids. Germline assignment: CDR1 SGHNT and CDR2 YYREEE (reference sequence). Trimming pared 4 bases from V and 0 bases from J, leaving 11 bases between. CDR3: CASSPDLSSYNEQFF. CDR3 in DNA: TGTGCCAGCAGCCCGGACTTGAGCTCCTACAATGAGCAGTTCTTC.

A remark on this clone: The same CDR3 also results from other DNA sequences found in this sample. The rearrangement links TRBV6-4 to TRBJ2-1; D tentatively fits TRBD1 or TRBD2 (5 bases each). The germline V gene encodes CDR1 MRHNA and CDR2 SNTAGT. This CDR3 is built from 15 residues. V lost 6 bases and J 1 base, leaving 13 bases between the germline ends. CDR3 coding DNA: TGTGCCAGCAGCGACAGTGCGGGTTCCTACAATGAGCAGTTCTTC. It codes for CASSDSAGSYNEQFF.

The rearrangement uses TRBV18 and TRBJ1-2; 9 bases match TRBD1. This CDR3 contains 16 residues. The ends lost 3 bases at V and 1 base at J; junction bases unmatched: 6. Per germline, CDR1 KGHSH and CDR2 LQKENI. Written as DNA, the CDR3 is TGTGCCAGCTCACCGGTTACAGGGGGCCTTAACTATGGCTACACCTTC. It translates to CASSPVTGGLNYGYTF.